One and the same sample provided the 20 T cell receptor beta chains below, sequenced in a study of blood T cells in healthy people across ages. Sample-barcoded 5' priming and a J-beta primer mix drove a second PCR of about 6 to 11 cycles. Via MiXCR, TCRdb re-called the 5' RACE reads, giving one row per CDR3 protein. Here the sample spans around 800,000 distinct CDR3 sequences, under 55% being singletons. Source material: blood. The source of these receptors is a man aged 55 to 70 in good health.

The rearrangement uses TRBV27 and TRBJ2-4, with 8 bases that match TRBD2. The tail of the sequence fits TRBJ2-7 better, so the J call may be wrong. The germline V gene encodes CDR1 MNHEY and CDR2 SMNVEV (reference sequence). The CDR3 has 15 residues. The DNA for the CDR3 is TGTGCCAGCAGTTTCGGACTAGCCAACACCTACGAGCAGTACTTC. Encoded protein: CASSFGLANTYEQYF.

Remarks on this clonotype: An end of the junction differs from the germline gene, which may be a read error. The rearrangement joins TRBV5-5 to TRBJ2-7; D possibly uses TRBD1 or TRBD2 (5 bases each). There are 15 residues in the CDR3. Germline CDR1 SGHKS, CDR2 YYEKEE (reference sequence). CDR3 amino acids: CTSSPGRHLSYEQYF. In DNA form, the CDR3 reads TGTACCAGCAGCCCGGGACGGCACTTGTCCTACGAGCAGTACTTC.

This chain links TRBV20-1 with TRBJ2-3; TRBD1 aligns across 9 bases. There are 16 residues in the CDR3. V shed 1 base, J shed 1 base, and the junction held 6 bases outside the gene matches. Germline V CDR1 and CDR2: DFQATT, SNEGSKA (reference sequence). For the CDR3, the DNA is TGCAGTGCTAGAGCCGGGACAGGGAGGGGCACAGATACGCAGTATTTT. Translation gives CSARAGTGRGTDTQYF.

The J gene is TRBJ2-6, the V gene TRBV5-6; D is undetermined. In germline, CDR1 is SGHDT, CDR2 YYEEEE. V dropped 1 base and J dropped 0 bases, with 8 bases sitting between them. CDR3 length: 16 residues. CDR3 sequence: CASSLSQTSGANVLTF. The DNA of the CDR3 is TGTGCCAGCAGCTTGTCCCAGACCTCTGGGGCCAACGTCCTGACTTTC. Using reference TRBV5-6 and TRBJ2-6 for the parts outside the CDR3, the full variable domain is DAGVTQSPTHLIKTRGQQVTLRCSPKSGHDTVSWYQQALGQGPQFIFQYYEEEERQRGNFPDRFSGHQFPNYSSELNVNALLLGDSALYLCASSLSQTSGANVLTFGAGSRLTVL.

The chain recombines TRBV2 with TRBJ1-5, with 7 positions matching TRBD1. Looked up from germline, CDR1 is SNHLY and CDR2 is FYNNEI. J was trimmed by 4 bases and V by 5 bases; bases with no gene match: 26. The CDR3 loop spans 21 amino acids. The CDR3 region is CASSPFVGDSFWAGWNQPQHF. The CDR3 DNA sequence: TGTGCCAGCAGTCCTTTTGTGGGGGACAGCTTCTGGGCCGGGTGGAATCAGCCCCAGCATTTT.

V and J are TRBV10-3 and TRBJ1-2, with 8 nucleotides matching TRBD1. Germline-derived CDR1 and CDR2 are ENHRY and SYGVKD. CDR3 size: 14 residues. Trimming took 6 bases from V and 3 from J; bases not matched to a gene: 6. For the CDR3, the DNA is TGTGCCATCAGGGAGCAGGGGGCATACTATGGCTACACCTTC. This sequence encodes CAIREQGAYYGYTF.

V is TRBV5-6 and J is TRBJ2-7; D unresolved. Germline assignment: CDR1 SGHDT and CDR2 YYEEEE. With 4 bases removed from V and 6 bases from J, the gap between germline ends came to 17 bases. The CDR3 runs 14 residues. The CDR3, as DNA: TGTGCCAGCAGCCGACCAGGTCGGATGGGCGAGCAGTACTTC. The encoded protein is CASSRPGRMGEQYF. Based on the CDR3 plus reference TRBV5-6 and TRBJ2-7, the full variable domain is DAGVTQSPTHLIKTRGQQVTLRCSPKSGHDTVSWYQQALGQGPQFIFQYYEEEERQRGNFPDRFSGHQFPNYSSELNVNALLLGDSALYLCASSRPGRMGEQYFGPGTRLTVT.

The chain is built from TRBV27 and TRBJ2-4; 8 bases match TRBD2. Near its end, the DNA agrees better with TRBJ2-7, so the J call may be wrong. The CDR3 runs 15 residues. The germline V gene encodes CDR1 MNHEY and CDR2 SMNVEV (reference sequence). Here the CDR3 DNA reads TGTGCCAGCAGTTTTCGGGGGGGGCCTCGTTACGAGCAGTACTTC. Translation gives CASSFRGGPRYEQYF.

The rearrangement links TRBV6-2 or TRBV6-3 to TRBJ2-4; 7 positions match TRBD1. The DNA end is more similar to TRBJ2-7, so the J call may be wrong. Per the germline V gene, CDR1 is MNHEY and CDR2 is SVGEGT. CDR3 size: 14 residues. In DNA, the CDR3 is TGTGCCAGCAGTTTATTGAGGGGGCTCAACGAGCAGTACTTC. Translated: CASSLLRGLNEQYF.

The V call is TRBV7-2, the J call TRBJ2-3; tentatively, D is TRBD2 (5 bases). This CDR3 has 14 amino acids. Germline V gives CDR1 SGHTA, CDR2 FQGNSA. Between the trimmed V and J ends, which lost 3 bases and 10 bases, there was a span of 17 bases. The CDR3 nucleotides read TGTGCCAGCAGCTTTTGGGATCCCCGAGGGCCGCAGTATTTT. Translation: CASSFWDPRGPQYF. Looking up the rest from reference TRBV7-2 and TRBJ2-3 gives the full variable domain: GAGVSQSPSNKVTEKGKDVELRCDPISGHTALYWYRQSLGQGLEFLIYFQGNSAPDKSGLPSDRFSAERTGGSVSTLTIQRTQQEDSAVYLCASSFWDPRGPQYFGPGTRLTVL.

The chain employs TRBV20-1 and TRBJ1-1; D is possibly TRBD1 (5 bases). This CDR3 is built from 13 residues. Per the germline V gene, CDR1 is DFQATT and CDR2 is SNEGSKA (reference sequence). Trimming cost V 1 base and J 1 base, with 7 bases left between them. In DNA form, the CDR3 reads TGCAGTGCTAGAGTTGGACAGAACACTGAAGCTTTCTTT. It encodes CSARVGQNTEAFF.

A single count supports this clonotype. This chain links TRBV20-1 with TRBJ2-5, with TRBD2 matching over 11 bases. The CDR3 extends over 14 amino acids. The J segment lost 5 bases and the V segment lost 4 bases, leaving 6 bases of the junction unmatched. Germline assignment: CDR1 DFQATT and CDR2 SNEGSKA (reference sequence). This chain's CDR3 is CSATSGGWWETQYF. The CDR3 DNA reads as TGCAGTGCTACTAGCGGGGGGTGGTGGGAGACCCAGTACTTC.

The rearrangement links TRBV6-1 to TRBJ1-3; D ambiguous. The germline V and J ends were trimmed by 7 bases and 3 bases, with 7 bases remaining between them. Per germline, CDR1 MNHNS and CDR2 SASEGT. The CDR3 runs to 12 residues. CDR3 nucleotides: TGTGCCAGCAAGGAGGTTGGAAACACCATATATTTT. Its translation is CASKEVGNTIYF.

The genes are TRBV6-2 or TRBV6-3 and TRBJ2-7, with TRBD2 matching over 9 bases. V shed 2 bases and J 5 bases; nucleotides not matched to a gene: 7. The length of the CDR3 is 15 residues. CDR1 is MNHEY and CDR2 is SVGEGT in the germline V gene. This CDR3 is CASSYRSGGNDEQYF. CDR3 DNA sequence: TGTGCCAGCAGTTACCGGAGCGGGGGGAACGACGAGCAGTACTTC.

As to this clonotype: A much larger clone differs from this one at a single base, so this may be a read error. The DNA of the CDR3 is TGTGCCAGCAGCCCTGCCCGTAATGAGCAGTACTTC. Amino acid sequence: CASSPARNEQYF. This sequence joins TRBV7-2 and TRBJ2-5; unclear D gene. V dropped 5 bases and J dropped 11 bases, with 15 bases sitting between them. This CDR3 comprises 12 residues. The germline V gene has CDR1 SGHTA and CDR2 FQGNSA.

The chain uses TRBV7-9 and TRBJ1-1; a possible D gene is TRBD1 (6 bases). Germline V gene lookup returns CDR1 SEHNR and CDR2 FQNEAQ (reference sequence). V was shortened by 1 base and J by 4 bases, with 13 bases between the two germline ends. The CDR3 length is 15 residues. CDR3 sequence (DNA): TGTGCCAGCAGCTTAGAGCCGAGGGGGGCCACTGAAGCTTTCTTT. Translating it yields CASSLEPRGATEAFF.

The gene calls are TRBV11-2 and TRBJ2-5, with TRBD2 matching over 13 bases. The DNA end favors TRBJ2-7, so the J call may be wrong. The CDR3 consists of 16 residues. Germline CDR1 SGHAT, CDR2 FQNNGV. CDR3 sequence (DNA): TGTGCCAGCAGCGCCGGACTAGCGGGGGCTCACTACGAGCAGTACTTC. As protein: CASSAGLAGAHYEQYF.

This clonotype was detected a few times. The J gene is TRBJ2-3, the V gene TRBV24-1, with D uncertain. Per germline, CDR1 KGHDR and CDR2 SFDVKD. V was shortened by 2 bases and J by 0 bases, with 17 bases between the two germline ends. The CDR3 sequence is 18 residues long. The CDR3 region has the DNA TGTGCCACCAGTGATTCTTCTCGGGCTCACCGTAGCACAGATACGCAGTATTTT. This translates into CATSDSSRAHRSTDTQYF.

This clonotype was seen a few times. This sequence joins TRBV28 and TRBJ2-4; 8 bases are shared with TRBD1. The CDR3 runs to 16 residues. With 5 bases clipped from V and 9 bases from J, the junction kept 15 bases outside the gene matches. Germline values: CDR1 MDHEN, CDR2 SYDVKM. CDR3 sequence: CASSPGQGMVKGIQYF. The CDR3 DNA reads as TGTGCCAGCAGTCCAGGACAGGGAATGGTCAAAGGCATTCAGTACTTC.

The genes are TRBV7-8 and TRBJ2-7; D gene ambiguous. The germline gives CDR1 SGHVS, CDR2 FQNEAQ. The CDR3 runs 15 residues. The ends were cut back, 0 bases at V and 0 bases at J, with 9 bases in the middle. DNA for the CDR3: TGTGCCAGCAGCTTAGCGCATCTTAACTCCTACGAGCAGTACTTC. This gives the protein CASSLAHLNSYEQYF.